Here is one T cell receptor beta chain with its context. The CDR3 loop spans 15 amino acids. Trimming at V came to 6 bases and at J to 5 bases, leaving 4 bases not matched to a gene. CDR1 is ENHRY and CDR2 is SYGVKD in the germline V gene. The data derive from a study of blood T cell repertoires in COVID-19. This table comes from immunoSEQ multiplex PCR, and its TCRdb copy is limited to in-frame clones, with some not included. The data hold about 240,000 clones, with almost 85% observed a single time. The sequence came from a man over 45 with acute or convalescent COVID-19. The chain uses TRBV10-3 and TRBJ2-1; 13 bases fit TRBD2. The sequenced sample consisted of peripheral blood. DNA of the CDR3: TGTGCCATCAGAACTAGCGGGAGGGCCAACAATGAGCAGTTCTTC. Its translation is CAIRTSGRANNEQFF.